This T cell receptor beta chain was sequenced during a study of spatial heterogeneity in lung cancer. Study background: Detection consistently yielded more beta chains than alpha chains. An average of more than ten raw reads was observed per unique TCR and UMI combination.

Looked up from germline, CDR1 is MGHRA and CDR2 is YSYEKL. Trimming left V 3 bases short and J 4 bases short, with 12 bases between. The CDR3 covers 15 residues. Study results and limitations: The number of expanded tumor alpha and beta chains correlated with mutation number.

TCRdb reprocessed the 5' RACE reads with MiXCR, giving one entry per CDR3 protein. The data contain about 9,500 distinct CDR3 sequences, over 11% of them singletons. The sample's time point: sample taken at primary tumor resection. This clonotype showed up many times. The antigen is not known. Sequencing was performed on lung tumor tissue, taken at surgery. V gene TRBV4-1 combines with J gene TRBJ1-4, with D possibly being TRBD1 (6 bases). This sequence was found in a male donor with early-stage non-small cell lung cancer. The CDR3 DNA sequence: TGCGCCAGCAGCCAGGCCGGGGGCCTTAATGAAAAACTGTTTTTT. As protein: CASSQAGGLNEKLFF.